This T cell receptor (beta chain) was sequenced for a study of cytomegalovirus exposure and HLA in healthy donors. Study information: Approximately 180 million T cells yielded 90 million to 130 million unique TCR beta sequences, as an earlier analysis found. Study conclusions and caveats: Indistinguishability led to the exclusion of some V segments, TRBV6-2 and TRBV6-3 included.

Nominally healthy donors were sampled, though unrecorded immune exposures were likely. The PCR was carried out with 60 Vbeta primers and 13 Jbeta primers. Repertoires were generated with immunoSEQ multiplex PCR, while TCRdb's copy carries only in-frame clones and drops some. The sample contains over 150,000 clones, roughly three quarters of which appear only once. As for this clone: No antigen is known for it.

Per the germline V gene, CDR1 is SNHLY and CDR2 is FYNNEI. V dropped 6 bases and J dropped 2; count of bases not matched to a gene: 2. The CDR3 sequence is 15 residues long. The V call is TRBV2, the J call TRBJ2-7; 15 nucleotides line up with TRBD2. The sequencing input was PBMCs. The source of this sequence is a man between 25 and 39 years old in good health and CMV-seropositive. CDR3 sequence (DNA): TGTGCCAGCAGGGGGACTAGCGGGAGGACCTACGAGCAGTACTTC. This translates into CASRGTSGRTYEQYF.